The rows below give T cell receptor beta chains drawn from one sample of a study of shared clonotypes between healthy human individuals. Repertoires were generated with immunoSEQ multiplex PCR, while TCRdb's copy carries only in-frame clones and drops some. The sample lists around 640,000 clones; 90% to 97% were seen once. Sequencing was performed on naive CD8+ T cells sorted from blood. The source is a woman in her twenties or thirties in good health. Each CDR3 is given with its conserved first and last residue. The D gene is left open where the match is weak. Clone size, where shown, is once, few, many, or a class for clones that have expanded.

V	J	D	size	CDR3	DNA
TRBV7-9	TRBJ1-2	-	-	CASSPGGDGYTF	TGTGCCAGCAGCCCCGGGGGAGATGGCTACACCTTC
TRBV9	TRBJ1-2	-	-	CASSGDIYGYTF	TGTGCCAGCAGCGGGGACATCTATGGCTACACCTTC
TRBV28	TRBJ2-7	-	once	CASSGGMEEPYEQYF	TGTGCCAGCAGTGGGGGGATGGAAGAACCCTACGAGCAGTACTTC
TRBV7-9	TRBJ1-2	-	-	CASSYIGGSYTF	TGTGCCAGCAGCTACATCGGAGGGAGCTACACCTTC
TRBV9	TRBJ2-5	TRBD1	-	CASSATGGARSTGETQYF	TGTGCCAGCAGCGCAACAGGGGGAGCACGGTCCACGGGAGAGACCCAGTACTTC
TRBV27	TRBJ2-3	-	-	CASSALQGSADTQYF	TGTGCCAGCAGTGCTTTACAGGGATCGGCAGATACGCAGTATTTT
TRBV19	TRBJ2-1	TRBD2	-	CASQGGREAPKEQFF	TGTGCCAGCCAAGGTGGGCGGGAGGCCCCCAAGGAGCAGTTCTTC
TRBV28	TRBJ2-7	TRBD2	once	CASSFGTSGAYEQYF	TGTGCCAGCAGTTTCGGGACTAGCGGGGCCTACGAGCAGTACTTC
TRBV5-8	TRBJ1-2	-	-	CASTPPWGGGYTF	TGTGCCAGCACCCCTCCCTGGGGAGGCGGCTACACCTTC
TRBV6-1	TRBJ2-7	-	-	CASSDLLATYEQYF	TGTGCCAGCAGTGACTTGCTAGCCACCTACGAGCAGTACTTC
TRBV7-2	TRBJ2-3	TRBD2	once	CASSAHGTTSTDTQYF	TGTGCCAGCAGCGCACACGGGACTACAAGCACAGATACGCAGTATTTT
TRBV29-1	TRBJ2-1	-	-	CSVEETYNEQFF	TGCAGCGTTGAGGAAACTTACAATGAGCAGTTCTTC
TRBV27	TRBJ2-7	TRBD2	-	CASSLRAGASYEQYF	TGTGCCAGCAGTTTGAGGGCGGGAGCCTCCTACGAGCAGTACTTC
TRBV27	TRBJ1-4	-	-	CASSSKGEKLFF	TGTGCCAGCAGTTCCAAGGGTGAAAAACTGTTTTTT
TRBV10-1	TRBJ2-7	-	-	CASSESRSRSEQYF	TGCGCCAGCAGTGAGTCGAGGTCCAGGAGCGAGCAGTACTTC
TRBV18	TRBJ2-3	-	-	CASSPPTASTDTQYF	TGTGCCAGCTCACCACCGACAGCTAGCACAGATACGCAGTATTTT
TRBV7-8	TRBJ2-1	-	-	CASSLEVRGHEQFF	TGTGCCAGCAGCTTAGAGGTGCGGGGCCATGAGCAGTTCTTC
TRBV2	TRBJ1-2	-	-	CAAPGGGIYGYTF	TGTGCCGCGCCGGGGGGCGGAATCTATGGCTACACCTTC
TRBV19	TRBJ2-7	TRBD2	-	CASSSYQTSGTHEQYF	TGTGCCAGTAGTTCCTACCAGACTAGCGGCACACACGAGCAGTACTTC
TRBV7-9	TRBJ2-2	-	-	CASTGTHIGTGELFF	TGTGCCAGCACTGGGACCCACATAGGCACCGGGGAGCTGTTTTTT
TRBV5-4	TRBJ2-3	TRBD2	-	CASSSPPGSGIKDTQYF	TGTGCCAGCAGCTCACCCCCGGGAAGCGGGATTAAAGATACGCAGTATTTT
TRBV7-9	TRBJ2-1	-	once	CASSLTPRDEQFF	TGTGCCAGCAGCCTTACACCGAGGGATGAGCAGTTCTTC
TRBV6-1	TRBJ1-2	-	-	CASSEIPVRFYGYTF	TGTGCCAGCAGTGAAATCCCAGTCCGATTCTATGGCTACACCTTC
TRBV7-9	TRBJ2-5	-	-	CASSLSWQGQETQYF	TGTGCCAGCAGCTTAAGTTGGCAGGGCCAAGAGACCCAGTACTTC
TRBV5-5	TRBJ1-3	-	-	CASSLSDLGLSGNTIYF	TGTGCCAGCAGCTTGTCCGACTTGGGTCTTTCTGGAAACACCATATATTTT
TRBV4-1	TRBJ2-3	-	-	CASSDYFESTDTQYF	TGCGCCAGCAGCGACTATTTTGAATCCACAGATACGCAGTATTTT
TRBV18	TRBJ2-3	TRBD2	-	CASSPGDYPDTQYF	TGTGCCAGCTCACCAGGGGACTACCCCGATACGCAGTATTTT
TRBV7-9	TRBJ1-2	TRBD1	once	CASSATTGYGYTF	TGTGCCAGCAGCGCTACGACAGGGTATGGCTACACCTTC
TRBV7-6	TRBJ1-1	-	-	CASSPREGNTEAFF	TGTGCCAGCAGCCCCAGGGAGGGGAACACTGAAGCTTTCTTT
TRBV7-8	TRBJ2-3	-	-	CASSLDMGSTDTQYF	TGTGCCAGCAGCTTAGATATGGGGAGCACAGATACGCAGTATTTT
TRBV12-5	TRBJ2-1	TRBD2	-	CASGLGGRADNEQFF	TGTGCTAGTGGTTTAGGCGGGAGGGCGGATAATGAGCAGTTCTTC
TRBV28	TRBJ1-3	-	-	CASSGRGVSGNTIYF	TGTGCCAGCAGTGGCAGGGGAGTCTCTGGAAACACCATATATTTT
TRBV2	TRBJ2-2	-	-	CASSRPYRDTGELFF	TGTGCCAGCAGCCGTCCCTACAGGGACACCGGGGAGCTGTTTTTT
TRBV4-2	TRBJ1-4	-	-	CASSQEAASRVNEKLFF	TGTGCCAGCAGCCAAGAGGCAGCGTCCAGGGTAAATGAAAAACTGTTTTTT
TRBV29-1	TRBJ2-1	TRBD1	-	CSVRGTGNHNEQFF	TGCAGCGTCCGAGGGACAGGGAATCACAATGAGCAGTTCTTC
TRBV7-9	TRBJ1-5	-	once	CASSSTTGYSNQPQHF	TGTGCCAGCAGCTCGACGACGGGGTATAGCAATCAGCCCCAGCATTTT
TRBV10-2	TRBJ1-2	-	-	CASSGHRQSRNYGYTF	TGCGCCAGCAGTGGACACAGACAATCACGCAACTATGGCTACACCTTC